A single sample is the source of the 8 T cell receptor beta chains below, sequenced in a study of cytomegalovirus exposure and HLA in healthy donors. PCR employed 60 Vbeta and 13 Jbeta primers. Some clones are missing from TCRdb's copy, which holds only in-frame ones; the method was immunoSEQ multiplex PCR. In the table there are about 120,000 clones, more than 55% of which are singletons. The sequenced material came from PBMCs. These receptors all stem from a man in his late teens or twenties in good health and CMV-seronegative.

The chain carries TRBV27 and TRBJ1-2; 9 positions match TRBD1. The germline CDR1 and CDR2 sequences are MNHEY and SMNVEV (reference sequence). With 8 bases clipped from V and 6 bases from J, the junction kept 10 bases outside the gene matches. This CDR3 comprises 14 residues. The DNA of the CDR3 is TGTGCCAGCGGTAAACAGGGGGCTCGGAATGGCTACACCTTC. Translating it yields CASGKQGARNGYTF.

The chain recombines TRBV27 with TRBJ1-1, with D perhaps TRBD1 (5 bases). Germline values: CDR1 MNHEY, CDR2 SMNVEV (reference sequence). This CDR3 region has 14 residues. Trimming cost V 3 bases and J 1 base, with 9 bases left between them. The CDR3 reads CASSFRGSNTEAFF. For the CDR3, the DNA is TGTGCCAGCAGTTTTCGGGGGTCGAACACTGAAGCTTTCTTT.

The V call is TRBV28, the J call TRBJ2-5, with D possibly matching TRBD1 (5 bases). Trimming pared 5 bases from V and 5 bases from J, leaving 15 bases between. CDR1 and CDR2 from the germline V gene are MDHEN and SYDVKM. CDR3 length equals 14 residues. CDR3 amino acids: CASSPLGPGETQYF. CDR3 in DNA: TGTGCCAGCAGTCCCCTGGGTCCAGGGGAGACCCAGTACTTC.

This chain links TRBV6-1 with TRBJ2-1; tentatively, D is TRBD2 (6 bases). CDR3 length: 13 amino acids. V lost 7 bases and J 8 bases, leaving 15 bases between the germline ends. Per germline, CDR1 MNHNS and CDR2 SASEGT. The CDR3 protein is CASTGGHSHEQFF. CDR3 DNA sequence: TGTGCCAGCACCGGAGGGCATTCCCATGAGCAGTTCTTC.

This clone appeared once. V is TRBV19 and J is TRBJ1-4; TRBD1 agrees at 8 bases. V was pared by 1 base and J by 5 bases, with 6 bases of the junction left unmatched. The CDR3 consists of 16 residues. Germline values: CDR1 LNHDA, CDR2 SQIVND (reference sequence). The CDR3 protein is CASSIAWDRINEKLFF. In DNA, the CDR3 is TGTGCCAGTAGTATAGCCTGGGACAGGATAAATGAAAAACTGTTTTTT.

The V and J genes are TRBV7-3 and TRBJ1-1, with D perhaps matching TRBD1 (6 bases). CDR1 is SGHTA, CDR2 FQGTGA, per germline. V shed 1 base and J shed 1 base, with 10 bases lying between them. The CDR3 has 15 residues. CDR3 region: CASSLNWGQNTEAFF. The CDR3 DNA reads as TGTGCCAGCAGCTTAAATTGGGGGCAGAACACTGAAGCTTTCTTT.

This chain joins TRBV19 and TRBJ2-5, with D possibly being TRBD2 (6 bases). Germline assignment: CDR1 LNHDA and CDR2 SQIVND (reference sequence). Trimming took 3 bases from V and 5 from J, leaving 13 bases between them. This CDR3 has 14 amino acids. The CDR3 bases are TGTGCCAGTAGTATGTACGGGGGTCGGGAGACCCAGTACTTC. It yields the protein CASSMYGGRETQYF.

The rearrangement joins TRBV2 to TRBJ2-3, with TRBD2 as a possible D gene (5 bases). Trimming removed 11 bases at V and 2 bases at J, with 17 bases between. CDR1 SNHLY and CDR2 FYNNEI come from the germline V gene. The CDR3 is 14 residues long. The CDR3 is CALRGTLYTDTQYF. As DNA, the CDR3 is TGTGCCCTCCGGGGAACTCTCTACACAGATACGCAGTATTTT. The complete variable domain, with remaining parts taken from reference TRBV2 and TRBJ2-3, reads EPEVTQTPSHQVTQMGQEVILRCVPISNHLYFYWYRQILGQKVEFLVSFYNNEISEKSEIFDDQFSVERPDGSNFTLKIRSTKLEDSAMYFCALRGTLYTDTQYFGPGTRLTVL.